This T cell receptor beta chain emerged from a study of blood T cell repertoires in COVID-19. Whole-study context: T cells, B-cell-depleted T cells, or PBMCs provided the cDNA or gDNA that served as material.

Clones were read by immunoSEQ multiplex PCR, and TCRdb kept only the in-frame ones, dropping some. The sample shows 300,000 or so clones, about 93% of them seen only once. Per germline, CDR1 MNHEY and CDR2 SVGEGT. This CDR3 region has 16 residues. Trimming took 0 bases from V and 2 from J, leaving 12 bases between them. The TCR comes from a woman in her 30s who had recovered from COVID-19. J is TRBJ2-3 and V is TRBV6-2 or TRBV6-3; D unclear. Sequencing used PBMCs or T cells enriched from blood (not recorded which). The CDR3 here is CASSYSAAEITDTQYF. CDR3 bases: TGTGCCAGCAGTTACTCTGCGGCAGAGATCACAGATACGCAGTATTTT.